Listed below are T cell receptor beta chains from one sample, sequenced in a study of cytomegalovirus exposure and HLA in healthy donors. The repertoire was sequenced with immunoSEQ multiplex PCR; TCRdb's copy has only in-frame clones and lacks some. The table includes 84,000 or so clones, approximately 88% detected once. What was sequenced was PBMCs. Every receptor here comes from a woman between 45 and 65 years old in good health and CMV-seronegative. The CDR3 runs from the conserved cysteine through the conserved F or W. D genes are given only for firm matches. A row's size may be missing; if present it is once, few, many or a size class.

j_call d_call v_call clone_size cdr3_aa cdr3_nt
TRBJ1-5 NA TRBV10-3 NA CAISAGGGNQPQHF TGTGCCATCAGTGCGGGGGGAGGCAATCAGCCCCAGCATTTT
TRBJ2-5 TRBD1 TRBV27 NA CASSPSPTGEQETQYF TGTGCCAGCAGTCCCTCCCCGACAGGGGAGCAAGAGACCCAGTACTTC
TRBJ1-1 TRBD1 TRBV5-1 few CASSSGTALVNTEAFF TGCGCCAGCAGCTCCGGGACAGCTCTCGTGAACACTGAAGCTTTCTTT
TRBJ2-3 TRBD2 TRBV5-1 few CASSWTGLAGGRADTQYF TGCGCCAGCAGCTGGACCGGACTAGCGGGGGGGCGGGCAGATACGCAGTATTTT
TRBJ1-2 NA TRBV6-5 NA CASSSDSHGYTF TGTGCCAGCAGTTCAGATTCTCATGGCTACACCTTC
TRBJ2-5 TRBD2 TRBV27 NA CASRILAGEETQYF TGTGCCAGCAGAATACTAGCGGGAGAAGAGACCCAGTACTTC
TRBJ1-3 NA TRBV9 NA CASSAQIVSGNTIYF TGTGCCAGCAGCGCACAAATCGTCTCTGGAAACACCATATATTTT
TRBJ2-7 NA TRBV15 NA CATSHLPYGKYEQYF TGTGCCACCAGCCATCTCCCTTACGGGAAGTACGAGCAGTACTTC
TRBJ2-1 NA TRBV5-6 NA CASSLVYGNEQFF TGTGCCAGCAGCTTGGTATACGGGAATGAGCAGTTCTTC
TRBJ1-4 TRBD1 TRBV18 NA CASSADRVGEKLFF TGTGCCAGCTCGGCGGACAGGGTTGGTGAAAAACTGTTTTTT
TRBJ1-1 NA TRBV19 NA CATGFRVNTEAFF TGTGCCACTGGATTCAGGGTGAACACTGAAGCTTTCTTT
TRBJ2-3 NA TRBV28 NA CASSVGGRTDTQYF TGTGCCAGCAGTGTCGGAGGACGCACAGATACGCAGTATTTT
TRBJ1-2 NA TRBV4-1 NA CASSQVSGLLGYTF TGCGCCAGCAGCCAGGTATCAGGGCTGCTCGGCTACACCTTC
TRBJ2-1 TRBD2 TRBV7-8 NA CASSLIRLADYNEQFF TGTGCCAGCAGCTTAATTAGACTAGCGGATTACAATGAGCAGTTCTTC
TRBJ2-7 NA TRBV7-9 NA CASSLVGADEQYF TGTGCCAGCAGCTTAGTAGGGGCGGACGAGCAGTACTTC
TRBJ2-3 NA TRBV5-1 NA CASSLGGRGVRFTDTQYF TGCGCCAGCAGCCTTGGGGGCCGAGGCGTTCGGTTCACAGATACGCAGTATTTT
TRBJ2-3 TRBD2 TRBV7-2 NA CASSLVQRGFSTDTQYF TGTGCCAGCAGCTTAGTGCAGCGGGGGTTTAGCACAGATACGCAGTATTTT
TRBJ2-7 TRBD1 TRBV7-6 NA CASSLNSGTVLYEQYF TGTGCCAGCAGCCTAAATTCCGGGACAGTCTTGTACGAGCAGTACTTC
TRBJ2-6 NA TRBV4-1 NA CASSQDGGAGANVLTF TGCGCCAGCAGCCAAGATGGGGGGGCCGGGGCCAACGTCCTGACTTTC
TRBJ1-1 NA TRBV4-1 NA CASSQVDRTVEAFF TGCGCCAGCAGCCAGGTTGACAGGACAGTTGAAGCTTTCTTT
TRBJ1-1 NA TRBV19 few CASSIDLSGVTEAFF TGTGCCAGTAGTATAGATTTATCAGGGGTCACTGAAGCTTTCTTT
TRBJ2-7 TRBD2 TRBV27 NA CASSRVGREQYF TGTGCCAGCAGTCGTGTCGGGAGGGAGCAGTACTTC
TRBJ2-5 NA TRBV4-2 NA CASSQGTQETQYF TGTGCCAGCAGCCAAGGGACACAAGAGACCCAGTACTTC
TRBJ2-7 TRBD2 TRBV4-1 few CASSRPTSGSYEQYF TGCGCCAGCAGCCGCCCGACTAGCGGCTCCTACGAGCAGTACTTC
TRBJ2-1 TRBD2 TRBV5-1 NA CASSLEGRGTTGFEQFF TGCGCCAGCAGCTTGGAAGGGCGGGGGACTACGGGCTTTGAGCAGTTCTTC
TRBJ2-3 TRBD1 TRBV2 NA CASSAGTGVEDTQYF TGTGCCAGCAGCGCCGGGACAGGGGTCGAAGATACGCAGTATTTT
TRBJ1-4 NA TRBV28 NA CASGKPTASFATNEKLFF TGTGCCAGCGGGAAACCGACAGCTTCCTTTGCAACTAATGAAAAACTGTTTTTT
TRBJ1-1 NA TRBV30 NA CAWSLGVTEAFF TGTGCCTGGAGTCTAGGGGTCACTGAAGCTTTCTTT
TRBJ1-1 NA TRBV25-1 NA CASSRGGEAFF TGTGCCAGCAGTCGGGGGGGGGAAGCTTTCTTT
TRBJ1-2 NA TRBV6-5 NA CASNNRLGPYGYTF TGTGCCAGCAACAACCGGTTGGGCCCCTATGGCTACACCTTC
TRBJ1-2 NA TRBV6-1 NA CASIRTDLHLYGYTF TGTGCCAGCATCCGGACAGACCTCCACCTCTATGGCTACACCTTC
TRBJ1-5 NA TRBV19 NA CASRQGGNQPQHF TGTGCCAGTAGACAGGGTGGCAATCAGCCCCAGCATTTT
TRBJ2-2 TRBD1 TRBV4-1 NA CASSLPDRTNTGELFF TGCGCCAGCAGCCTACCGGACAGGACGAACACCGGGGAGCTGTTTTTT
TRBJ2-3 NA TRBV5-4 NA CASSLGGWGLPNTDTQYF TGTGCCAGCAGCTTGGGAGGGTGGGGACTGCCGAACACAGATACGCAGTATTTT
TRBJ1-5 NA TRBV4-1 NA CASSQTFYSNQPQHF TGCGCCAGCAGCCAGACTTTTTATAGCAATCAGCCCCAGCATTTT
TRBJ1-1 NA TRBV7-2 NA CASSLGHSNTEAFF TGTGCCAGCAGCTTAGGACATTCGAACACTGAAGCTTTCTTT
TRBJ2-3 TRBD2 TRBV27 once CASSPQGLRGGSDTQYF TGTGCCAGCAGTCCGCAGGGGTTGCGGGGGGGTTCAGATACGCAGTATTTT
TRBJ2-1 NA TRBV7-9 NA CASSSNRPGGMHNEQFF TGTGCCAGCAGCTCAAATAGGCCCGGGGGTATGCACAATGAGCAGTTCTTC
TRBJ1-1 TRBD1 TRBV10-3 NA CAISGGQGRITEAFF TGTGCCATCAGTGGGGGACAGGGGAGAATCACTGAAGCTTTCTTT
TRBJ2-7 TRBD1 TRBV27 NA CASTGGVGYEQYF TGTGCCAGCACAGGGGGAGTGGGCTACGAGCAGTACTTC
TRBJ1-2 TRBD1 TRBV7-9 NA CASRGQGPYGYTF TGTGCCAGCAGGGGACAGGGCCCCTATGGCTACACCTTC
TRBJ1-1 TRBD1 TRBV27 NA CASSPRGTGFDTEAFF TGTGCCAGCAGTCCCCGTGGGACAGGGTTCGACACTGAAGCTTTCTTT
TRBJ1-1 NA TRBV14 NA CASSPWLNTEAFF TGTGCCAGCAGCCCTTGGCTGAACACTGAAGCTTTCTTT